The T cell receptor beta chain under discussion was sequenced for a study of Ad26.COV2.S vaccination and SARS-CoV-2 variants. Study-wide background: Donor had been placed in the Ad26.COV2.S arm of the COV1001 trial. By the intramuscular route, Ad26.COV2.S was given once, or twice 56 days apart.

Germline CDR1 is SGHRS and CDR2 is YFSETQ. The CDR3 has 13 amino acids. The V end lost 4 bases, the J end lost 5 bases, and 13 bases lay between the germline ends. Treatment here: about 20 received Ad26.COV2.S at low or high dose, single or two shots; several received placebo; per-sample allocation not given. Day 63 after the first vaccine or placebo injection was the time point for sampling. It was an adult aged 18-55 years in Boston who was the donor. Study-wide results and limits: Possibly, TCR breadth and depth analyses underestimated total T cell responses.

Points on this clone: The antigen remains undetermined.

Sequenced by immunoSEQ multiplex PCR; TCRdb stores in-frame clones only, minus some. The table includes roughly 400,000 clones, 90% detected once. This chain links TRBV5-1 with TRBJ2-7; D is unclear. The sequences come from peripheral blood, collected in a trial of Ad26.COV2.S vaccine versus placebo. This TCR came from a person between 18 and 65 years old who received the Ad26.COV2.S COVID-19 vaccine or a placebo. The CDR3 loop reads CASSQSTRNEQYF. CDR3 DNA: TGCGCCAGCAGCCAGTCTACGAGGAACGAGCAGTACTTC.